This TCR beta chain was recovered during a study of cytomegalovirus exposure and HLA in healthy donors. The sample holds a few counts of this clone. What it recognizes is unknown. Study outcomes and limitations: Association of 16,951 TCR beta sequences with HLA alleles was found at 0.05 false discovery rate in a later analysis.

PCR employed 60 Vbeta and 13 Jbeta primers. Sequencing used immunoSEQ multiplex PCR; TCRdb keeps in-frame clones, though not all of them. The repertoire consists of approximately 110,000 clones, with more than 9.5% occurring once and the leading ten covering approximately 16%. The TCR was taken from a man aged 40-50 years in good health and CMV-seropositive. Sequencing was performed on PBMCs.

The CDR3 protein is CASSPSGSSYEQYF. In DNA form, the CDR3 reads TGTGCCAGCAGCCCGAGCGGTAGCTCCTACGAGCAGTACTTC. J is TRBJ2-7 and V is TRBV11-3, with D possibly TRBD2 on 5 matching bases. This CDR3 region has 14 residues. V was shortened by 5 bases and J by 0 bases, with 11 bases between the two germline ends. CDR1 and CDR2 (germline): SGHNT, YENEEA. Full variable domain (rest looked up from reference TRBV11-3 and TRBJ2-7): EAGVVQSPRYKIIEKKQPVAFWCNPISGHNTLYWYLQNLGQGPELLIRYENEEAVDDSQLPKDRFSAERLKGVDSTLKIQPAELGDSAVYLCASSPSGSSYEQYFGPGTRLTVT.